This TCR beta chain was identified in a study of control samples from healthy donors and cancer patients. Some clones are missing from TCRdb's copy, which holds only in-frame ones; the method was immunoSEQ multiplex PCR. The table includes about 51,000 clones, roughly 90% detected once. Trimming cost V 5 bases and J 4 bases; bases outside gene matches: 1. This CDR3 has 13 amino acids. Germline V CDR1 and CDR2: SGHRS, YFSETQ. The sample comprised PBMCs. The TCR was taken from a man aged 45 to 65 with head and neck cancer. V gene TRBV5-1 combines with J gene TRBJ2-7; 12 bases are shared with TRBD2. This CDR3 is CASRTSGSYEQYF. CDR3 DNA sequence: TGCGCCAGCAGGACTAGCGGGAGTTACGAGCAGTACTTC. The full variable domain, completed using reference TRBV5-1 and TRBJ2-7, is KAGVTQTPRYLIKTRGQQVTLSCSPISGHRSVSWYQQTPGQGLQFLFEYFSETQRNKGNFPGRFSGRQFSNSRSEMNVSTLELGDSALYLCASRTSGSYEQYFGPGTRLTVT.